The source of this TCR beta chain is a study of cytomegalovirus exposure and HLA in healthy donors. Here immunoSEQ multiplex PCR was the method, and the copy in TCRdb shows in-frame clones only, minus some. The table has approximately 160,000 clones, roughly nine tenths seen once. The CDR3 extends over 8 amino acids. The germline gives CDR1 SQVTM, CDR2 ANQGSEA. V trimming: 6 bases; J trimming: 14 bases; junction bases outside the gene matches: 3. The receptor was isolated from a woman younger than 30 in good health and CMV-seropositive. The chain has TRBV29-1 and TRBJ1-1; 7 bases are shared with TRBD1. Sequenced: PBMCs. CDR3 amino acids: CSVGQEFF. CDR3 DNA: TGCAGCGTCGGACAGGAATTCTTT.